Below are 10 T cell receptor beta chains sequenced from a single sample in a study of shared clonotypes between healthy human individuals. This table comes from immunoSEQ multiplex PCR, and its TCRdb copy is limited to in-frame clones, with some not included. This table has 2 million to 2.5 million clones, under 97% appearing once. Sequencing was performed on naive CD4+ T cells sorted from blood. Subset: CD45RA+ positively selected. All receptors derive from a man between 18 and 35 years old in good health.

This sequence joins TRBV2 and TRBJ1-1, with 7 bases aligning to TRBD1. V gave up 8 bases and J gave up 5 bases; unmatched junction bases: 11. Germline CDR1 and CDR2: SNHLY and FYNNEI. The CDR3 extends over 14 amino acids. CDR3: CASRTEGAMTEAFF. DNA of the CDR3: TGTGCCAGCCGCACCGAGGGGGCGATGACTGAAGCTTTCTTT.

CDR3 sequence: CASSQGTSEIQETQYF. The CDR3 DNA sequence: TGCGCCAGCAGCCAAGGGACTAGCGAAATCCAAGAGACCCAGTACTTC. The V gene is TRBV4-1, the J gene TRBJ2-5, with 9 bases aligning to TRBD2. Per germline, CDR1 MGHRA and CDR2 YSYEKL. The CDR3 contains 16 residues. The V and J ends lost 1 base and 1 base, in that order; junction bases with no gene match: 4.

The rearrangement links TRBV18 to TRBJ1-2; 7 bases map to TRBD1. After removal of 1 base from V and 7 bases from J, the junction contained 3 bases not matched to a gene. The germline CDR1 and CDR2 sequences are KGHSH and LQKENI. The length of the CDR3 is 13 residues. In DNA, the CDR3 is TGTGCCAGCTCACCACGGGACAGTCGTGGCTACACCTTC. It specifies CASSPRDSRGYTF. The variable domain in full, with the rest retrieved from reference TRBV18 and TRBJ1-2, is NAGVMQNPRHLVRRRGQEARLRCSPMKGHSHVYWYRQLPEEGLKFMVYLQKENIIDESGMPKERFSAEFPKEGPSILRIQQVVRGDSAAYFCASSPRDSRGYTFGSGTRLTVV.

The chain recombines TRBV18 with TRBJ1-5; maybe TRBD1 (6 bases). Trimming shortened V by 6 bases and J by 4 bases, and 16 bases separated the two germline ends. The CDR3 has 15 residues. The germline V gene encodes CDR1 KGHSH and CDR2 LQKENI. The CDR3 nucleotides read TGTGCCAGCTCGCCCAACAGGGACGGTAATCAGCCCCAGCATTTT. Translation gives CASSPNRDGNQPQHF.

This clone was detected only once. This chain joins TRBV2 and TRBJ1-4; the match to TRBD1 covers 8 bases. This CDR3 contains 14 residues. V lost 6 bases to trimming and J lost 5 bases; unmatched junction nucleotides: 5. CDR1 is SNHLY, CDR2 FYNNEI, per germline. In DNA, the CDR3 is TGTGCCAGCAGGTCCGACAGGGGCAATGAAAAACTGTTTTTT. Translated, it gives CASRSDRGNEKLFF.

The chain combines TRBV27 with TRBJ1-2, with 9 bases matching TRBD1. The ends lost 6 bases at V and 2 bases at J; junction bases unmatched: 4. Germline V gene sequence: CDR1 MNHEY, CDR2 SMNVEV (reference sequence). The CDR3 contains 14 residues. CDR3 in DNA: TGTGCCAGCAGGCCGACAGGGGGAAACTATGGCTACACCTTC. As protein: CASRPTGGNYGYTF.

This rearrangement joins TRBV11-2 to TRBJ2-7; D might be TRBD1 (5 bases). The CDR3 runs to 14 residues. Germline-derived CDR1 and CDR2 are SGHAT and FQNNGV. V dropped 5 bases and J dropped 9 bases, with 20 bases sitting between them. The CDR3 region has the DNA TGTGCCAGCAGCCCTCAACAGGTTGTGGAGAGGCAGTACTTC. Its protein is CASSPQQVVERQYF.

The V and J genes are TRBV15 and TRBJ2-3; TRBD2 aligns across 9 bases. Looked up from germline, CDR1 is LNHNV and CDR2 is YYDKDF (reference sequence). The V and J ends lost 5 bases and 0 bases, in that order; junction bases with no gene match: 6. This CDR3 has 16 amino acids. CDR3 in amino acids: CATSAIGLASTDTQYF. The CDR3 DNA follows: TGTGCCACCAGCGCAATAGGACTAGCGAGCACAGATACGCAGTATTTT.

J is TRBJ2-5 and V is TRBV30; TRBD1 might be the D (5 bases). Trimming pared 8 bases from V and 7 bases from J, leaving 14 bases between. Germline V gene lookup returns CDR1 GTSNPN and CDR2 SVGIG (reference sequence). The CDR3 is 11 residues long. Here the CDR3 DNA reads TGTGCCGTTGGGGCGTCCGGGACCCAGTACTTC. Protein: CAVGASGTQYF.

V and J are TRBV7-9 and TRBJ2-5, with D perhaps matching TRBD1 or TRBD2 (5 bases each). V lost 5 bases and J 2 bases, leaving 18 bases between the germline ends. Looked up from germline, CDR1 is SEHNR and CDR2 is FQNEAQ (reference sequence). The CDR3 contains 16 residues. The CDR3 DNA is TGTGCCAGCAGCCAGGGACGGAAAACCCAACAAGAGACCCAGTACTTC. Protein product: CASSQGRKTQQETQYF. Supplemented by reference TRBV7-9 and TRBJ2-5, the full variable domain reads DTGVSQNPRHKITKRGQNVTFRCDPISEHNRLYWYRQTLGQGPEFLTYFQNEAQLEKSRLLSDRFSAERPKGSFSTLEIQRTEQGDSAMYLCASSQGRKTQQETQYFGPGTRLLVL.